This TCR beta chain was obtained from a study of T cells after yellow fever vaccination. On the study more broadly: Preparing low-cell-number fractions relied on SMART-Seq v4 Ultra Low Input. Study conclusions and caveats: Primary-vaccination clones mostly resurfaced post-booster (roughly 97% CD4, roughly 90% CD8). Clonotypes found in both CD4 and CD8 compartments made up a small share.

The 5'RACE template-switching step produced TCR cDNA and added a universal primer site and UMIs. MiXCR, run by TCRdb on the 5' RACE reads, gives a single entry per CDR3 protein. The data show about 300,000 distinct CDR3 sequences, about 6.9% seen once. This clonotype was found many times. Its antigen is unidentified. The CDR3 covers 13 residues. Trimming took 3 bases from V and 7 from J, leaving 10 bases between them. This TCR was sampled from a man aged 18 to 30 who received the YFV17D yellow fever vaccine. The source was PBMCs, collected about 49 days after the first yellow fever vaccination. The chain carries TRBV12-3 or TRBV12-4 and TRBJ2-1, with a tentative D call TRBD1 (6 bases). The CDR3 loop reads CASSFPDRNEQFF. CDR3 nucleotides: TGTGCCAGCAGTTTCCCCGACAGGAATGAGCAGTTCTTC.